This T cell receptor beta chain was identified in a study of T cell responses to AZD1222 COVID-19 vaccine (TCRdb year 2021). Regarding the study in general: TCR sequencing was performed for roughly 250 trial participants, of whom about 210 were given two doses of AZD1222 and around 25 were given two doses of MenACWY control vaccine. Trial participants were enrolled by age into subgroups of 18-55, 56-69 and 70-plus years, and roughly 160, 29 and 62 TCR-sequenced participants, respectively, were included in these subgroups. The paper as a whole reports these results and caveats: Nearly half of unique spike-specific TCRs reportedly recognized epitopes outside regions mutated in the B.1.351 and B.1.1.7 variants. Most participants were white British and females outnumbered males, and the authors suggested that clonal diversity may have been underestimated. The 56-69-year group was small, and its depth increase did not reach significance, likely because of low power. The whole spike protein was spanned by vaccine-associated CD4 TCRs, and dominant responses were seen in regions 160-218 and 743-854. Conclusions about previously exposed vaccinees were limited because only six AZD1222 recipients were SARS-CoV-2 seropositive at baseline. Because no samples from the day 14 peak response were available, repertoires could be characterized only after the peak T cell response. A significant rise in spike-specific TCR breadth and depth was observed after two AZD1222 doses relative to day 0 and relative to MenACWY recipients.

For this clone: Its recognized antigen is unknown. The record has no base qualities; no much larger clone is one base away.

The CDR3 regions of human TCRbeta chains were analyzed by immunosequencing. The published analysis was carried out like this. TCRs in the repertoires were matched against a reference library of SARS-CoV-2-specific TCRs that had been generated with the MIRA antigen-specificity platform. Breadth meant the fraction of unique TCRs that were SARS-CoV-2-associated, whereas depth meant the fraction of total T cells that were SARS-CoV-2-associated. Using the MIRA data, every spike-specific TCR was mapped to the spike region that the TCR reacted to and assigned to either a CD4 or a CD8 class. Log10-transformed breadth and depth values were compared by one-way ANOVA with Sidak's multiple comparisons tests. The table was pulled from immuneACCESS by TCRdb, which kept in-frame rearrangements only. Such tables lose some clones; where checked, under half of the loss comes from unresolved V genes, and the rest has no known cause. V and J calls plus clone size are reproduced from that table; the DNA served to infer D and trimming. The sample has 200,000 or so clones on record, roughly 91% of them singletons. The leading ten clones occupy 1% of the sample.

V is shortened by 2 bases, J by 5 bases, and the region joining them spans 7 bases. From a lookup of the germline V gene (reference sequence), CDR1 and CDR2 are LNHDA and SQIVND. Counted from cysteine to phenylalanine, this CDR3 has 13 amino acids. The entry retains the CDR3 DNA only, 39 bases that are in frame from base 1. In the paper's terms, the time point label means: baseline before first vaccination. In light of the paper, this sample's treatment or condition label describes: meningococcal conjugate vaccine given as trial control. Vaccinee samples came from UK trials COV001 and COV002, including a single-blind randomized controlled phase 2/3 trial of AZD1222 (ChAdOx1 nCoV-19) in healthy adults. For TCRbeta chain sequencing, PBMC samples from trial participants were taken at day 0 and at day 28 after the second dose.

The sequenced sample was peripheral blood, obtained on day 0 of MenACWY control vaccination. The sequence derives from an adult in good health. The sequence is built from TRBV19 and TRBJ2-1, with the D gene uncertain. The CDR3 is CASSITANNEQFF. The nucleotides read TGTGCCAGTAGTATAACCGCTAACAATGAGCAGTTCTTC.